This T cell receptor (beta chain) was recorded in a study of shared clonotypes between healthy human individuals. The CDR3 covers 13 residues. Germline V gene lookup returns CDR1 LGHNT and CDR2 FRNRAP. Trimming took off 1 base at V and 3 bases at J, with 7 bases between the two ends. Replicate PCRs from sorted subsets contained approximately 190 ng DNA, which is some 29,000 T cell genomes. Assay used: immunoSEQ multiplex PCR; TCRdb lists only in-frame clones, some missing. This sample has fewer than 1.6 million clones; just under 99% occur once, and the top ten carry around 0.38%. This receptor was taken from a man in his thirties or forties in good health. The sequencing input was naive CD4+ T cells sorted from blood. Stated subset: CD45RA+ positively selected. The V gene is TRBV12-5, the J gene TRBJ2-7; D unresolved. The CDR3, as DNA: TGTGCTAGTGGTTTGGGGCAAGGCTACGAGCAGTACTTC. Its translation is CASGLGQGYEQYF.